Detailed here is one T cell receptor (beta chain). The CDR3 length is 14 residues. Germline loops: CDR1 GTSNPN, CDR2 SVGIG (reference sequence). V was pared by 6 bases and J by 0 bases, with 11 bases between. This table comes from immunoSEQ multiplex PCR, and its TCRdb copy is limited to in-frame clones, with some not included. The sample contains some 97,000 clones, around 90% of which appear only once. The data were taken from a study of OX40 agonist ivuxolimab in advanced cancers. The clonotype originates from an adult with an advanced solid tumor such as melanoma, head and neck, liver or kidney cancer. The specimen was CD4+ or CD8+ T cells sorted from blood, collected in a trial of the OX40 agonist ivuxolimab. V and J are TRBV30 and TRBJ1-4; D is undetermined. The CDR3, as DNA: TGTGCCTGCCCTACAGCGTCAACTAATGAAAAACTGTTTTTT. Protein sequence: CACPTASTNEKLFF.